A single sample is the source of the 26 T cell receptor beta chains below, sequenced in a study of radiotherapy plus CTLA-4 blockade in lung cancer. Only in-frame clones appear in the TCRdb table, and some are missing; sequencing was by immunoSEQ multiplex PCR. The sample contains about 45,000 clones, around 63% of which appear only once. The source material was peripheral blood, sampled from a patient treated with radiotherapy plus ipilimumab. The receptors come from a human donor with non-small cell lung cancer who had a partial response to radiotherapy plus ipilimumab.

The V call is TRBV19, the J call TRBJ1-1; D gene ambiguous. V was clipped by 3 bases and J by 4 bases, with 9 bases between them. Germline-derived CDR1 and CDR2 are LNHDA and SQIVND (reference sequence). This CDR3 has 13 residues. CDR3 protein: CASSITTATEAFF. The CDR3 coding sequence is TGTGCCAGTAGTATTACTACGGCCACTGAAGCTTTCTTT. The full variable domain, completed using reference TRBV19 and TRBJ1-1, is DGGITQSPKYLFRKEGQNVTLSCEQNLNHDAMYWYRQDPGQGLRLIYYSQIVNDFQKGDIAEGYSVSREKKESFPLTVTSAQKNPTAFYLCASSITTATEAFFGQGTRLTVV.

There are a few counts of this clone. The chain uses TRBV5-4 and TRBJ2-2; D gene ambiguous. The CDR3 runs 14 residues. Germline values: CDR1 SGHNT, CDR2 YYREEE (reference sequence). Trimming took 4 bases from V and 1 from J, leaving 8 bases between them. CDR3 sequence (DNA): TGTGCCAGCAGCCCCCAGTGGAACACCGGGGAGCTGTTTTTT. It is translated as CASSPQWNTGELFF.

The chain has TRBV30 and TRBJ2-5; 8 bases match TRBD2. The junction had 6 bases not matched to a gene; V was cut back by 3 bases and J by 3 bases. The germline V gene encodes CDR1 GTSNPN and CDR2 SVGIG (reference sequence). The CDR3 is 14 residues long. As DNA, the CDR3 is TGTGCCTGGAGAAAAAAAGCGGGGGAAGAGACCCAGTACTTC. This codes for CAWRKKAGEETQYF.

This clone is labeled medium-sized (0.01 to 0.1%). The chain combines TRBV9 with TRBJ2-1, with 8 positions matching TRBD1. CDR3 length: 14 residues. The germline V gene encodes CDR1 SGDLS and CDR2 YYNGEE. Unmatched junction bases numbered 5, after V lost 0 bases and J lost 9 bases. The CDR3 protein is CASSVGTGIREQFF. In DNA form, the CDR3 reads TGTGCCAGCAGCGTAGGGACAGGGATTCGTGAGCAGTTCTTC.

The gene calls are TRBV7-2 and TRBJ1-2, with 7 bases matching TRBD1. Germline CDR1 reads SGHTA; CDR2 reads FQGNSA. J was trimmed by 2 bases and V by 5 bases; bases with no gene match: 2. The CDR3 totals 13 residues. The CDR3 DNA sequence: TGTGCCAGCAGCCCGACAGGGAACTATGGCTACACCTTC. This sequence encodes CASSPTGNYGYTF.

This sequence joins TRBV10-3 and TRBJ1-5; 7 nucleotides agree with TRBD1. The CDR3 has 14 residues. Germline lookup yields CDR1 ENHRY and CDR2 SYGVKD. The V gene end was trimmed by 8 bases and the J gene end by 3 bases; junction bases not matched to a gene: 7. The CDR3 sequence: CAIGGQVNNQPQHF. CDR3 coding DNA: TGTGCCATCGGTGGACAGGTCAACAATCAGCCCCAGCATTTT.

The chain couples TRBV6-6 to TRBJ2-5; 7 positions match TRBD2. The DNA end is more similar to TRBJ2-7, so the J call may be wrong. The CDR3 is made up of 16 amino acids. CDR1 and CDR2 from the germline V gene are MNHNY and SVGAGI (reference sequence). The DNA for the CDR3 is TGTGCCAGCAGCCGATACCAGACTAGCCCAGGCTACGAGCAGTACTTC. Amino acids: CASSRYQTSPGYEQYF.

The chain joins TRBV2 to TRBJ1-5; D is undetermined. The V end lost 4 bases, the J end lost 2 bases, and 12 bases lay between the germline ends. The germline gives CDR1 SNHLY, CDR2 FYNNEI. The CDR3 has 15 residues. In nucleotides, the CDR3 is TGTGCCAGCAGTGTACGGGCCGGGGGCAATCAGCCCCAGCATTTT. This gives the protein CASSVRAGGNQPQHF.

This chain connects TRBV19 to TRBJ2-7; 11 nucleotides match TRBD2. The V gene's germline CDR1 is LNHDA and CDR2 SQIVND (reference sequence). The CDR3 is made up of 15 amino acids. V lost 6 bases, J lost 5 bases, and 9 bases stayed unmatched. The CDR3 is CASRSVAGGHHEQYF. The CDR3 coding sequence is TGTGCCAGTAGGTCCGTAGCGGGAGGGCATCACGAGCAGTACTTC.

This chain connects TRBV6-1 to TRBJ1-6; 7 nucleotides match TRBD1. This CDR3 is 13 amino acids long. V shed 6 bases and J 8 bases; nucleotides not matched to a gene: 4. CDR1 and CDR2 from the germline V gene are MNHNS and SASEGT. The CDR3 DNA reads TGTGCCAGCAGGCCGGGACAGTATTCACCCCTCCACTTT. Translating gives CASRPGQYSPLHF.

This clone has just a few counts. The rearrangement joins TRBV4-1 to TRBJ2-1; 7 bases fit TRBD1. Germline lookup yields CDR1 MGHRA and CDR2 YSYEKL. V was clipped by 1 base and J by 10 bases; unmatched bases: 7. The length of the CDR3 is 14 residues. The CDR3 spells CASSQGTGEDEQFF. CDR3 sequence (DNA): TGCGCCAGCAGCCAAGGGACAGGCGAGGACGAGCAGTTCTTC.

This clone came up a few times. The chain couples TRBV10-3 to TRBJ2-7; D is perhaps TRBD2 (6 bases). Germline assignment: CDR1 ENHRY and CDR2 SYGVKD. This CDR3 is 12 amino acids long. Trimming removed 4 bases at V and 6 bases at J, with 10 bases between. The CDR3 region has the DNA TGTGCCATCAGTGTGGCGGGAACCGAGCAGTACTTC. This encodes CAISVAGTEQYF.

This chain links TRBV18 with TRBJ2-3; D might be TRBD2 (5 bases). The CDR3 extends over 17 amino acids. V shed 3 bases and J shed 4 bases, with 20 bases lying between them. Germline lookup yields CDR1 KGHSH and CDR2 LQKENI. The CDR3 DNA is TGTGCCAGCTCACCTTTGGTTTTATGGGAGACGGCAGATACGCAGTATTTT. Translating gives CASSPLVLWETADTQYF.

The CDR3 reads CASSYHRDRGYEQYF. The CDR3 DNA is TGTGCCAGCAGTTACCACCGGGACAGGGGATACGAGCAGTACTTC. The rearrangement uses TRBV6-6 and TRBJ2-7, with 10 bases identical to TRBD1. Germline V CDR1 and CDR2: MNHNY, SVGAGI (reference sequence). V trimming: 2 bases; J trimming: 4 bases; junction bases outside the gene matches: 5. The CDR3 is 15 amino acids.

The CDR3 sequence is CASSGQAASTDTQYF. In DNA form, the CDR3 reads TGCGCCAGCAGTGGACAGGCCGCTAGCACAGATACGCAGTATTTT. The chain employs TRBV10-2 and TRBJ2-3; tentatively, D is TRBD1 (6 bases). This CDR3 spans 15 amino acids. Per germline, CDR1 WSHSY and CDR2 SAAADI. Trimming left V 4 bases short and J 0 bases short, with 11 bases between.

This clone has just a few counts. This chain connects TRBV11-2 to TRBJ2-1; TRBD2 matches 11 bases. CDR1 SGHAT and CDR2 FQNNGV come from the germline V gene. The J segment lost 6 bases and the V segment lost 5 bases, leaving 9 bases of the junction unmatched. The CDR3 is 16 residues long. The CDR3 here is CASSPRLAGSGNEQFF. The CDR3 nucleotides are TGTGCCAGCAGCCCCAGACTAGCGGGGAGTGGCAATGAGCAGTTCTTC.

This clone is medium-sized (0.01 to 0.1%). The J gene is TRBJ1-4, the V gene TRBV18; D may be TRBD1 (5 bases). The germline V gene encodes CDR1 KGHSH and CDR2 LQKENI. There are 16 residues in the CDR3. Trimming took 7 bases from V and 10 from J, leaving 25 bases between them. The CDR3 sequence is CASYKTSGTGGGKLFF. The DNA of the CDR3 is TGTGCCAGCTATAAAACGTCCGGGACTGGTGGTGGAAAACTGTTTTTT.

V usage is TRBV6-5 and J usage is TRBJ1-5; D gene uncertain. Trimming shortened V by 8 bases and J by 5 bases, and 7 bases separated the two germline ends. Germline assignment: CDR1 MNHEY and CDR2 SVGAGI. The CDR3 has 11 residues. CDR3 sequence (DNA): TGTGCCAGCTCCAATGATCAGCCCCAGCATTTT. This gives the protein CASSNDQPQHF.

This clone was counted at least ten times. V usage is TRBV7-2 and J usage is TRBJ2-1, with a weak D call TRBD2 (5 bases). From germline, CDR1 is SGHTA and CDR2 FQGNSA. This CDR3 has 13 amino acids. Trimming took off 7 bases at V and 6 bases at J, with 13 bases between the two ends. The DNA of the CDR3 is TGTGCCAGCACGGGAAAAGCAGGCAATGAGCAGTTCTTC. The encoded protein is CASTGKAGNEQFF.

The V and J genes are TRBV2 and TRBJ2-1; TRBD2 matches at 12 bases. Unmatched junction bases numbered 2, after V lost 4 bases and J lost 4 bases. CDR3 length: 15 residues. Per germline, CDR1 SNHLY and CDR2 FYNNEI. The chain's CDR3 is CASSGGLAGYNEQFF. CDR3 DNA sequence: TGTGCCAGCAGTGGGGGACTAGCGGGTTACAATGAGCAGTTCTTC.

This sequence joins TRBV29-1 and TRBJ2-7; D unresolved. Germline V gene sequence: CDR1 SQVTM, CDR2 ANQGSEA. The CDR3 consists of 13 residues. V gave up 0 bases and J gave up 6 bases, with 12 bases separating them. DNA of the CDR3: TGCAGCGTTGAAGATCAACAGAGTGCCGAGCAGTACTTC. Translation gives CSVEDQQSAEQYF.

This chain connects TRBV5-1 to TRBJ2-1, with 7 nucleotides matching TRBD1. Germline CDR1 and CDR2: SGHRS and YFSETQ. Trimming removed 4 bases from V and 0 bases from J; junction bases left unmatched: 10. The CDR3 is 17 amino acids. The chain's CDR3 is CASSLTTGKSSYNEQFF. CDR3 DNA sequence: TGCGCCAGCAGCCTGACGACAGGGAAGAGCTCCTACAATGAGCAGTTCTTC.

As concerns this clone: Other DNA sequences within the sample encode an identical CDR3. The CDR3 DNA sequence: TGTGCCAGTAGTATAGTGATCGGTCCTCAGTACTTC. This translates into CASSIVIGPQYF. The V gene is TRBV19, the J gene TRBJ2-4; D call uncertain. The CDR3 runs to 12 residues. CDR1 LNHDA and CDR2 SQIVND come from the germline V gene (reference sequence). V was shortened by 1 base and J by 12 bases, with 10 bases between the two germline ends.

V usage is TRBV7-2 and J usage is TRBJ2-5; D gene unclear. Per germline, CDR1 SGHTA and CDR2 FQGNSA. Trimming left V 1 base short and J 2 bases short, with 5 bases between. The CDR3 contains 13 residues. The CDR3 spells CASSLDSQETQYF. As DNA, the CDR3 is TGTGCCAGCAGCTTAGACTCACAAGAGACCCAGTACTTC. Drawing the rest from reference TRBV7-2 and TRBJ2-5, the complete variable domain is GAGVSQSPSNKVTEKGKDVELRCDPISGHTALYWYRQSLGQGLEFLIYFQGNSAPDKSGLPSDRFSAERTGGSVSTLTIQRTQQEDSAVYLCASSLDSQETQYFGPGTRLLVL.

In nucleotides, the CDR3 is TGTGCCAGCAGACCGAGCGGGGGGGCCCATGAGCAGTTCTTC. Its translation is CASRPSGGAHEQFF. V and J are TRBV27 and TRBJ2-1; 10 nucleotides agree with TRBD2. V shed 6 bases, J shed 8 bases, and the junction held 7 bases outside the gene matches. This CDR3 has 14 amino acids. Germline CDR1 reads MNHEY; CDR2 reads SMNVEV (reference sequence).

The rearrangement uses TRBV4-1 and TRBJ2-7, with D possibly matching TRBD2 (5 bases). V lost 4 bases and J 0 bases, leaving 16 bases between the germline ends. There are 16 residues in the CDR3. CDR1 is MGHRA, CDR2 YSYEKL, per germline. CDR3 in amino acids: CASSPIASLSSYEQYF. DNA of the CDR3: TGCGCCAGCAGCCCGATAGCGAGCCTGAGCTCCTACGAGCAGTACTTC.